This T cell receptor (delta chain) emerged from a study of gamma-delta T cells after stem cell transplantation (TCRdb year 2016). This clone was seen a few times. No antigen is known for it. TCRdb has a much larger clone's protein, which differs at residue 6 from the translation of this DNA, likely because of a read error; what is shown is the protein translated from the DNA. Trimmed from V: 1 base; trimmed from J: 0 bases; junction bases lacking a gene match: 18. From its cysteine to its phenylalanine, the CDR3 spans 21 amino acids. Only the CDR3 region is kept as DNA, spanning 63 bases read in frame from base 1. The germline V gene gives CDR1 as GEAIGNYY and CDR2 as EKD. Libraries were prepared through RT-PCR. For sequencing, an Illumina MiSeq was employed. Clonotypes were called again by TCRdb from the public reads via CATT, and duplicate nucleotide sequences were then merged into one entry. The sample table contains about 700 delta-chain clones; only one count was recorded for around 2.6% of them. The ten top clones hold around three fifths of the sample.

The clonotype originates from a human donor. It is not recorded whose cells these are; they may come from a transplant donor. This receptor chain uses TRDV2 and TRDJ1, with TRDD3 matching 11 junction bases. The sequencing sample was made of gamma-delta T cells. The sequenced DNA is TGTGCCTGTGACACAGCTCCTACTTCTGGGGGATACCTGGCGTACACCGATAAACTCATCTTT. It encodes CACDTAPTSGGYLAYTDKLIF.